This is a list of T cell receptor beta chains from one sample in a study of T cell responses to AZD1222 COVID-19 vaccine. Assay: immunoSEQ multiplex PCR; the TCRdb copy retains only in-frame clones and omits some. The profile shows about 100,000 clones, about 93% of them singletons. Sequencing was performed on peripheral blood, taken on day 0 of AZD1222 vaccination. The origin of the receptors is an adult in good health. The CDR3 runs from the conserved cysteine through the conserved F or W. D genes are given only for firm matches. Clone size, where shown, is once, few, many, or a class for clones that have expanded.

cdr3_aa cdr3_nt v_call d_call clone_size j_call
CASSLSGNGETQYF TGTGCCAGCAGCTTAAGCGGGAACGGGGAGACCCAGTACTTC TRBV7-3 - - TRBJ2-5
CASSYSYDSNTGELFF TGTGCCAGCAGTTACTCGTACGACAGCAACACCGGGGAGCTGTTTTTT TRBV6-5 - - TRBJ2-2
CASRHIDEQFF TGTGCCAGCAGGCACATCGATGAGCAGTTCTTC TRBV6-5 - - TRBJ2-1
CASSFGGEQDQPQHF TGCGCCAGCAGCTTTGGGGGGGAACAGGACCAGCCCCAGCATTTT TRBV5-1 - - TRBJ1-5
CASSLGRGLPTDTQYF TGTGCCAGCAGCTTAGGACGGGGACTCCCCACAGATACGCAGTATTTT TRBV7-8 - once TRBJ2-3
CASSLFQSPSANSPLHF TGTGCCAGCAGTTTATTTCAGAGCCCAAGTGCTAATTCACCCCTCCACTTT TRBV27 - - TRBJ1-6
CATSRDWTSGIRNEQFF TGTGCCACCAGCAGAGATTGGACTAGCGGGATTCGCAATGAGCAGTTCTTC TRBV15 TRBD2 - TRBJ2-1
CATSDPQLTSHEQYF TGTGCCACCAGTGATCCGCAGTTGACCAGCCACGAGCAGTACTTC TRBV24-1 - - TRBJ2-7
CASSTGTVLQPQHF TGTGCCAGCAGTACCGGGACAGTCTTACAGCCCCAGCATTTT TRBV28 TRBD1 once TRBJ1-5
CASSRGNSNQPQHF TGTGCCAGTTCCAGGGGGAATAGCAATCAGCCCCAGCATTTT TRBV19 TRBD1 - TRBJ1-5
CASSTIQGAEGPQHF TGTGCCAGCAGTACAATACAGGGGGCTGAAGGGCCCCAGCATTTT TRBV6-2/TRBV6-3 TRBD1 - TRBJ1-5
CASSLGGGNTGELFF TGTGCCAGCAGCTTAGGTGGGGGAAACACCGGGGAGCTGTTTTTT TRBV7-8 - - TRBJ2-2
CASRLSMNTEAFF TGTGCCAGCAGGCTTAGCATGAACACTGAAGCTTTCTTT TRBV27 - - TRBJ1-1
CSVESNEKLFF TGCAGCGTTGAATCGAACGAAAAACTGTTTTTT TRBV29-1 - - TRBJ1-4
CASSQDWVGMELFF TGTGCCAGCAGCCAAGACTGGGTGGGAATGGAACTGTTTTTT TRBV3-1/TRBV3-2 - - TRBJ1-4
CASSLGVSRGYTF TGTGCCAGCAGCTTAGGGGTCAGTAGGGGCTACACCTTC TRBV7-9 - - TRBJ1-2
CASSLGPEYEQYF TGTGCCAGCAGTTTGGGCCCTGAATACGAGCAGTACTTC TRBV28 - once TRBJ2-7
CASSFRLNTEAFF TGTGCCAGCAGTTTCCGTCTGAACACTGAAGCTTTCTTT TRBV28 - - TRBJ1-1
CASSLESPYGGSYGYTF TGTGCCAGCAGCTTAGAGTCCCCCTACGGGGGCAGCTATGGCTACACCTTC TRBV7-8 - - TRBJ1-2
CASTTSPSSEAFF TGTGCCAGCACCACTTCCCCCAGTAGTGAAGCTTTCTTT TRBV25-1 - - TRBJ1-1
CSASLGRSSYNSPLHF TGCAGTGCTAGTTTGGGCAGAAGCTCCTATAATTCACCCCTCCACTTT TRBV20-1 - - TRBJ1-6
CASSLTAPDTQYF TGTGCCAGCAGCTTGACAGCCCCGGATACGCAGTATTTT TRBV5-5 - - TRBJ2-3
CASSPRPGANTEAFF TGTGCCAGCTCACCACGACCAGGGGCGAACACTGAAGCTTTCTTT TRBV18 - - TRBJ1-1
CASRLGPRVNTEAFF TGTGCCAGCAGGTTAGGCCCAAGGGTGAACACTGAAGCTTTCTTT TRBV13 - - TRBJ1-1
CASRGLGFYETQYF TGCGCCAGCAGGGGACTAGGTTTTTACGAGACCCAGTACTTC TRBV4-1 TRBD2 - TRBJ2-5
CASRSTRQTTNTEAFF TGTGCCAGCAGGTCTACTAGACAGACAACGAACACTGAAGCTTTCTTT TRBV11-1 - - TRBJ1-1
CAISFAGGPYNEQFF TGTGCCATCAGTTTCGCGGGAGGGCCGTATAATGAGCAGTTCTTC TRBV10-3 TRBD2 - TRBJ2-1
CASSLRLAGEQFF TGTGCCAGCAGTTTACGACTAGCGGGAGAGCAGTTCTTC TRBV27 TRBD2 - TRBJ2-1
CASSLEAGTLNEQYF TGCGCCAGCAGCTTGGAGGCCGGGACTCTCAACGAGCAGTACTTC TRBV5-1 - - TRBJ2-7
CASSTLTEAFF TGTGCCAGCAGCACCCTCACTGAAGCTTTCTTT TRBV28 - - TRBJ1-1
CASSLNGELFF TGTGCCAGCAGTTTAAACGGGGAGCTGTTTTTT TRBV27 - - TRBJ2-2
CATRLALNTDTQYF TGTGCCACTAGACTAGCGTTGAACACAGATACGCAGTATTTT TRBV10-3 TRBD2 few TRBJ2-3
CASSSPPAGGPYEQYF TGTGCCAGCAGCTCCCCCCCAGCGGGAGGGCCTTACGAGCAGTACTTC TRBV11-2 TRBD2 - TRBJ2-7
CASSELAGALETQYF TGTGCCAGCAGTGAACTAGCGGGAGCTCTAGAGACCCAGTACTTC TRBV25-1 TRBD2 - TRBJ2-5
CASTAARTSGSYNEQFF TGTGCCAGCACCGCAGCGAGGACTAGCGGGTCCTACAATGAGCAGTTCTTC TRBV9 TRBD2 - TRBJ2-1
CASSFGQIPFYGYTF TGTGCCAGCAGTTTCGGGCAGATACCTTTCTATGGCTACACCTTC TRBV27 - - TRBJ1-2
CASSSPWGGPHEQYF TGCGCCAGCAGCTCACCCTGGGGAGGTCCCCACGAGCAGTACTTC TRBV5-1 - - TRBJ2-7
CASSLGGEGISEQYF TGTGCCAGCAGTTTAGGGGGCGAGGGGATATCCGAGCAGTACTTC TRBV28 - - TRBJ2-7
CSVVGVGLHEQYF TGCAGCGTTGTGGGGGTAGGACTCCACGAGCAGTACTTC TRBV29-1 - - TRBJ2-7
CASRAHWRGNEQFF TGTGCCAGCAGGGCTCACTGGAGGGGCAATGAGCAGTTCTTC TRBV28 - - TRBJ2-1
CASSSYSLGQGEAFF TGTGCCAGCAGCTCATACTCCTTGGGACAGGGAGAAGCTTTCTTT TRBV5-6 TRBD1 - TRBJ1-1
CASKSGTGVGTEAFF TGTGCCAGCAAATCCGGGACAGGGGTTGGCACTGAAGCTTTCTTT TRBV2 TRBD1 - TRBJ1-1
CASSSWTEGHGELFF TGTGCCAGCAGCTCCTGGACAGAGGGGCACGGGGAGCTGTTTTTT TRBV7-3 - - TRBJ2-2
CASSQDHTEAFF TGTGCCAGCAGCCAAGATCACACCGAAGCTTTCTTT TRBV3-1/TRBV3-2 - - TRBJ1-1
CASSLLGLDEKLFF TGCGCCAGCAGCTTGTTAGGGTTAGATGAAAAACTGTTTTTT TRBV5-1 - - TRBJ1-4
CASRITGTGGANHGYTF TGTGCCAGCAGAATCACCGGGACAGGGGGCGCTAACCATGGCTACACCTTC TRBV28 TRBD1 - TRBJ1-2
CASSVGRQDTQYF TGTGCCAGCAGCGTAGGTCGGCAAGATACGCAGTATTTT TRBV9 - - TRBJ2-3